The rows below give T cell receptor beta chains drawn from one sample of a study of cytomegalovirus exposure and HLA in healthy donors. Produced via immunoSEQ multiplex PCR; TCRdb's table is partial and in-frame only. This sample's table reports 80,000 or so clones. What was sequenced was PBMCs. The receptors originated from a man aged 50 to 60 in good health and CMV-seropositive. The CDR3 runs from the conserved cysteine through the conserved F or W. The D gene is left open where the match is weak. Some rows have no size entry. The others give once, few or many, or a class for an expanded clone.

>TRBV7-9|.|.|TRBJ2-2
CASSLGQGGAGELFF
TGTGCCAGCAGCCTCGGACAGGGAGGGGCCGGGGAGCTGTTTTTT
>TRBV19|.|TRBD1|TRBJ1-2
CASTLGDRGNYGYTF
TGTGCCAGTACTCTAGGGGACAGGGGGAACTATGGCTACACCTTC
>TRBV27|.|TRBD1|TRBJ2-1
CASRRPGGPYNEQFF
TGTGCCAGCAGGAGGCCAGGGGGCCCCTACAATGAGCAGTTCTTC
>TRBV10-3|.|.|TRBJ2-5
CAISEGRTGETQYF
TGTGCCATCAGTGAAGGGAGGACGGGCGAGACCCAGTACTTC
>TRBV28|.|.|TRBJ1-3
CASSPPGTPGNTIYF
TGTGCCAGCAGTCCCCCGGGGACACCAGGAAACACCATATATTTT
>TRBV28|.|TRBD1|TRBJ1-2
CASSLDRGLGYGYTF
TGTGCCAGCAGTCTGGACAGGGGGCTGGGCTATGGCTACACCTTC
>TRBV9|.|.|TRBJ2-7
CASSSRTEGVDEQYF
TGTGCCAGCAGCTCCAGGACAGAAGGAGTCGACGAGCAGTACTTC
>TRBV6-1|.|.|TRBJ1-3
CASSEAALQGNTIYF
TGTGCCAGCAGTGAAGCGGCCCTACAGGGAAACACCATATATTTT
>TRBV2|.|.|TRBJ1-1
CASSGQSNTEAFF
TGTGCCAGCAGTGGACAGTCGAACACTGAAGCTTTCTTT
>TRBV11-3|.|.|TRBJ2-3
CASSSSDTQYF
TGTGCCAGCAGCTCGTCAGATACGCAGTATTTT
>TRBV29-1|.|.|TRBJ2-3
CSAAGHQATDTQYF
TGCAGCGCCGCGGGGCACCAAGCGACAGATACGCAGTATTTT
>TRBV19|.|TRBD2|TRBJ2-3
CASRAGGPSGTDTQYF
TGTGCCAGTAGGGCGGGAGGGCCCTCGGGCACAGATACGCAGTATTTT
>TRBV5-1|.|.|TRBJ2-1
CASSSLGGDKQFF
TGCGCCAGCAGCTCCTTGGGCGGGGATAAGCAGTTCTTC
>TRBV19|.|.|TRBJ1-4
CASLRSTNEKLFF
TGTGCCTCGCTCCGGTCAACTAATGAAAAACTGTTTTTT
>TRBV6-5|.|.|TRBJ1-6
CASSYSGSSYNSPLHF
TGTGCCAGCAGTTACTCCGGGAGCTCCTATAATTCACCCCTCCACTTT
>TRBV12-1|.|.|TRBJ1-2
CASSPWTGFSNGYTF
TGTGCCAGCAGCCCATGGACAGGGTTTTCGAATGGCTACACCTTC
>TRBV5-6|.|TRBD1|TRBJ2-2
CASSFDRGQSVGELFF
TGTGCCAGCAGCTTTGACAGGGGGCAATCGGTCGGGGAGCTGTTTTTT
>TRBV6-5|.|TRBD1|TRBJ2-1
CASSFTTGGSYNEQFF
TGTGCCAGCAGTTTCACGACAGGGGGGTCCTACAATGAGCAGTTCTTC
>TRBV5-1|.|TRBD1|TRBJ2-7
CASSQIGTALYEQYF
TGCGCCAGCAGCCAAATCGGGACAGCCTTATACGAGCAGTACTTC
>TRBV27|.|.|TRBJ2-7
CASSLYLGGLYEQYF
TGTGCCAGCAGTTTATATCTAGGGGGTTTATACGAGCAGTACTTC
>TRBV5-1|.|.|TRBJ1-4
CASSLAGRQINEKLFF
TGCGCCAGCAGCTTGGCGGGTAGGCAGATTAATGAAAAACTGTTTTTT
>TRBV2|large|TRBD1|TRBJ2-1
CASSAGQGYWEQFF
TGTGCCTCCTCGGCGGGACAGGGGTATTGGGAGCAGTTCTTC
>TRBV19|.|.|TRBJ1-5
CASSIGGTLGNQPQHF
TGTGCCAGTAGCATTGGCGGGACCCTCGGCAATCAGCCCCAGCATTTT
>TRBV5-1|.|.|TRBJ2-5
CASSVTGQETQYF
TGCGCCAGCAGCGTGACAGGACAAGAGACCCAGTACTTC
>TRBV5-4|.|.|TRBJ1-1
CASTTTGNTEAFF
TGTGCCAGCACTACGACGGGGAACACTGAAGCTTTCTTT
>TRBV19|.|.|TRBJ1-3
CASIESRVLSFGGNTIYF
TGTGCCAGTATCGAGTCCAGGGTCCTAAGCTTTGGAGGAAACACCATATATTTT
>TRBV27|.|.|TRBJ2-2
CASGLTGELFF
TGTGCCAGCGGCTTAACCGGGGAGCTGTTTTTT
>TRBV19|.|.|TRBJ2-7
CASSTDSTTYEQYF
TGTGCCAGTAGTACCGACAGTACTACCTACGAGCAGTACTTC
>TRBV30|.|.|TRBJ2-5
CAWSPSFGPRGETQYF
TGTGCCTGGAGCCCTTCATTTGGGCCTCGGGGAGAGACCCAGTACTTC
>TRBV30|.|.|TRBJ1-1
CAWMRGGTEAFF
TGTGCCTGGATGAGGGGGGGCACTGAAGCTTTCTTT
>TRBV5-1|.|.|TRBJ2-7
CASSWAPVDEQYF
TGCGCCAGCAGCTGGGCCCCGGTGGACGAGCAGTACTTC
>TRBV6-1|.|.|TRBJ2-1
CASSTKTLGGNEQFF
TGTGCCAGCAGTACGAAAACGCTAGGAGGCAATGAGCAGTTCTTC
>TRBV5-1|.|TRBD1|TRBJ1-2
CASSLDQGASGYTF
TGCGCCAGCAGCTTGGACCAGGGGGCGAGTGGCTACACCTTC
>TRBV19|.|.|TRBJ1-5
CASSTTTGPAQPQHF
TGTGCCAGTAGTACCACCACAGGGCCGGCTCAGCCCCAGCATTTT
>TRBV28|.|TRBD1|TRBJ2-7
CASSLPPTGAHSYEQYF
TGTGCCAGCAGTTTACCCCCGACAGGGGCCCACTCCTACGAGCAGTACTTC
>TRBV27|.|.|TRBJ1-4
CASRYNEKLFF
TGTGCCAGCAGATATAATGAAAAACTGTTTTTT
>TRBV5-8|.|.|TRBJ1-5
CASSPRENLSNQPQHF
TGTGCCAGCAGCCCCCGGGAGAACCTTAGCAATCAGCCCCAGCATTTT
>TRBV6-5|.|.|TRBJ1-1
CASSYSGEAFF
TGTGCCAGCAGTTACTCCGGTGAAGCTTTCTTT
>TRBV19|.|.|TRBJ2-7
CASSAPGGIISEQYF
TGTGCCAGTAGTGCCCCCGGAGGGATCATCAGCGAGCAGTACTTC